The entry below describes one TCR beta chain. Only in-frame clones appear in the TCRdb table, and some are missing; sequencing was by immunoSEQ multiplex PCR. The sample holds around 200,000 clones, 75% to 85% seen once. Germline CDR1 KGHDR, CDR2 SFDVKD. CDR3 length: 16 residues. Trimming took 4 bases from V and 0 from J; bases not matched to a gene: 4. The record originates from a study of blood T cell repertoires in COVID-19. Recruits, aged about 18 to 95 years, lived in 24 US areas. The sequence was obtained from a woman in her 40s with acute COVID-19. Source material: PBMCs or T cells enriched from blood (not recorded which). The rearrangement joins TRBV24-1 to TRBJ2-2, with 7 positions matching TRBD1. CDR3 in DNA: TGTGCCACCAGTGAAACCGGGACAGCGAACACCGGGGAGCTGTTTTTT. It is translated as CATSETGTANTGELFF.